The next 5 T cell receptor beta chains were all read from a single sample in a study of Graves' ophthalmopathy and Graves' hyperthyroidism. TCR beta CDR3 regions were amplified from RNA transcripts. The authors performed first-round RT-PCR with HTBI primers and then a second-round multiplex PCR. TCRdb reprocessed the multiplex PCR reads with MiXCR, giving one entry per CDR3 protein. The table records about 740,000 distinct CDR3 sequences, approximately 40% of them present only once. Source material: peripheral blood. The receptors here all came from an adult man with Graves' ophthalmopathy.

There are a few counts of this clonotype. The gene calls are TRBV9 and TRBJ2-7; 9 bases fit TRBD2. V shed 4 bases and J 2 bases; nucleotides not matched to a gene: 10. The germline CDR1 and CDR2 sequences are SGDLS and YYNGEE. The CDR3 contains 16 residues. This CDR3 is CASSPSTSGKTYEQYF. In DNA, the CDR3 is TGTGCCAGCAGCCCGTCGACTAGCGGAAAAACCTACGAGCAGTACTTC.

Many counts were recorded for this clonotype. This chain joins TRBV25-1 and TRBJ2-5; D perhaps matches TRBD2 (6 bases). The CDR3 is 14 residues long. V lost 5 bases and J 5 bases, leaving 15 bases between the germline ends. Germline-derived CDR1 and CDR2 are MGHDK and SYGVNS. The CDR3 DNA reads as TGTGCCAGCAGTCCGGAGGGGTGGTCGGAGACCCAGTACTTC. Translated: CASSPEGWSETQYF.

Regarding this clonotype: Just one base apart from a much larger clone, this may be a read error. The chain is built from TRBV19 and TRBJ2-5; D gene unclear. The germline V gene has CDR1 LNHDA and CDR2 SQIVND (reference sequence). This CDR3 contains 12 residues. CDR3 loop: CATRSPQDTQYF. The CDR3 coding sequence is TGTGCCACAAGGTCCCCGCAAGATACCCAGTACTTC. Full variable domain (remainder filled in from reference TRBV19 and TRBJ2-5): DGGITQSPKYLFRKEGQNVTLSCEQNLNHDAMYWYRQDPGQGLRLIYYSQIVNDFQKGDIAEGYSVSREKKESFPLTVTSAQKNPTAFYLCATRSPQDTQYFGPGTRLLVL.

The chain joins TRBV25-1 to TRBJ2-2; D gene ambiguous. Germline CDR1 is MGHDK and CDR2 is SYGVNS. This CDR3 contains 11 residues. CDR3 bases: TGTGTCCGCTCGAACACCGGGGAGCTGTTTTTT. Its protein is CVRSNTGELFF.

As concerns this clonotype: Here the CDR3 omits its conserved ending phenylalanine or tryptophan, so a read error is the likely source. Because the CDR3's place on the DNA is in doubt, the DNA is left out and the CDR3 is given as listed by TCRdb. This chain uses TRBV29-1 with TRBJ1-2; TRBD1 is taken as the D call from the table, unchecked against the DNA. Ends included, the CDR3 has 11 residues. The germline CDR1 and CDR2 sequences are SQVTM and ANQGSEA. This CDR3 is CSVEDRDSYCS.